The 9 T cell receptor beta chains below all came from one sample that was sequenced in a study of blood T cell repertoires in COVID-19. Sequencing was performed with immunoSEQ multiplex PCR; in TCRdb, only in-frame clones are kept and a portion is missing. The table shows some 46,000 clones, with 80% to 90% occurring only once. Material: peripheral blood. The receptors here all came from a woman of 80 years or more with acute or convalescent COVID-19.

This clone was detected only a few times. The chain couples TRBV15 to TRBJ1-6; TRBD1 matches at 8 bases. This CDR3 has 14 amino acids. CDR1 LNHNV and CDR2 YYDKDF come from the germline V gene (reference sequence). The trim removed 2 bases at V and 9 bases at J, leaving 3 bases unmatched. CDR3 DNA sequence: TGTGCCACCAGCAGAACAGGGGGTAGTTCACCCCTCCACTTT. The encoded protein is CATSRTGGSSPLHF.

This chain links TRBV5-1 with TRBJ2-5; 7 bases match TRBD1. From germline, CDR1 is SGHRS and CDR2 YFSETQ. Germline trimming cut 5 bases from V and 3 bases from J; bases unmatched to any gene: 10. The CDR3 is 15 residues long. CDR3 nucleotides: TGCGCCAGCAGGTTTGGACCAACAGGGGAAGAGACCCAGTACTTC. Amino acids: CASRFGPTGEETQYF.

This clone was seen only a few times. The chain has TRBV2 and TRBJ1-6, with D possibly being TRBD1 (5 bases). Germline loops: CDR1 SNHLY, CDR2 FYNNEI. V was clipped by 4 bases and J by 4 bases, with 11 bases between them. The CDR3 runs 15 residues. The CDR3 DNA reads TGTGCCAGCAGTGTGGGCCCAGGGTATAATTCACCCCTCCACTTT. Its translation: CASSVGPGYNSPLHF.

In nucleotides, the CDR3 is TGTGCCAGTAGTATTGTGTCGGTGAACACTGAAGCTTTCTTT. It encodes CASSIVSVNTEAFF. The rearrangement links TRBV19 to TRBJ1-1; D is unclear. This CDR3 is 14 amino acids long. Germline CDR1 LNHDA, CDR2 SQIVND (reference sequence). V was cut by 3 bases and J by 0 bases, with 8 bases left in between. Full variable domain (missing parts from reference TRBV19 and TRBJ1-1): DGGITQSPKYLFRKEGQNVTLSCEQNLNHDAMYWYRQDPGQGLRLIYYSQIVNDFQKGDIAEGYSVSREKKESFPLTVTSAQKNPTAFYLCASSIVSVNTEAFFGQGTRLTVV.

The rearrangement links TRBV5-6 to TRBJ2-2; D is undetermined. Trimming left V 4 bases short and J 5 bases short, with 21 bases between. This CDR3 is 17 amino acids long. Germline CDR1 and CDR2: SGHDT and YYEEEE. The CDR3 loop is CASSLPGATARTGELFF. CDR3 coding DNA: TGTGCCAGCAGCCTCCCCGGAGCGACTGCTAGGACCGGGGAGCTGTTTTTT.

V is TRBV5-1 and J is TRBJ2-7; unclear D gene. V lost 3 bases and J lost 0, with 13 bases in between. Per germline, CDR1 SGHRS and CDR2 YFSETQ. The CDR3 contains 15 residues. CDR3 nucleotides: TGCGCCAGCAGCTCCCTTACCCCGAGCTCCTACGAGCAGTACTTC. This translates into CASSSLTPSSYEQYF.

The chain is built from TRBV14 and TRBJ1-2; D not resolved. This CDR3 has 16 amino acids. CDR1 and CDR2 from the germline V gene are SGHDN and FVKESK. Trimming removed 0 bases at V and 4 bases at J, with 15 bases between. The CDR3 DNA follows: TGTGCCAGCAGCCAAGAAACCCCGATCGGAGCCTATGGCTACACCTTC. Amino acids: CASSQETPIGAYGYTF.

J is TRBJ1-3 and V is TRBV6-1; D not resolved. Germline lookup yields CDR1 MNHNS and CDR2 SASEGT. V was pared by 0 bases and J by 4 bases, with 19 bases between. The CDR3 runs 18 residues. This chain's CDR3 is CASSEASYQALLGNTIYF. DNA for the CDR3: TGTGCCAGCAGTGAAGCTAGCTACCAAGCTCTGTTGGGAAACACCATATATTTT.

The chain joins TRBV19 to TRBJ2-1; TRBD1 matches at 8 bases. CDR1 and CDR2 (germline): LNHDA, SQIVND (reference sequence). Unmatched junction bases numbered 6, after V lost 4 bases and J lost 1 base. The CDR3 has 16 residues. CDR3 amino acids: CASSTRDRGSYNEQFF. In nucleotides, the CDR3 is TGTGCCAGTAGTACCCGCGACAGGGGATCCTACAATGAGCAGTTCTTC.